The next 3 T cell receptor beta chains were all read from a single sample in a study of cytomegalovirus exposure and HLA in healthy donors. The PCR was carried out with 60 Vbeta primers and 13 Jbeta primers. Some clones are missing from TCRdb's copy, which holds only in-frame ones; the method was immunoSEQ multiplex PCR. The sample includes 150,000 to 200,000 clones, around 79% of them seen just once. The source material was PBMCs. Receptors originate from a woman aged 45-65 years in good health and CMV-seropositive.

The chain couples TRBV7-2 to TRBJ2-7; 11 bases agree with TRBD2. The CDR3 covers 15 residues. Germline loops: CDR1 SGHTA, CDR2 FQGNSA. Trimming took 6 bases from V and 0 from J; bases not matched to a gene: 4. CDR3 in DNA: TGTGCCAGCAGTCGTAGCGGGGGGGTCTCCTACGAGCAGTACTTC. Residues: CASSRSGGVSYEQYF.

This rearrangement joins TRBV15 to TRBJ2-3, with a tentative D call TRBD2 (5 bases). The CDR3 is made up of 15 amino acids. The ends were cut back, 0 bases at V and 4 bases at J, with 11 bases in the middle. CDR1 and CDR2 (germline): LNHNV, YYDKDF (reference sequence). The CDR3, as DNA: TGTGCCACCAGCAGAGATCCTAGCTTTCCAGATACGCAGTATTTT. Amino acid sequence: CATSRDPSFPDTQYF.

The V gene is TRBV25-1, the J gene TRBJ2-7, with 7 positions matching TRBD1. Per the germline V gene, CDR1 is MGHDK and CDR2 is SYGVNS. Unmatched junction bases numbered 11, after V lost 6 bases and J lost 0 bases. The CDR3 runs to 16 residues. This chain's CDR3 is CASRPRQGVTSYEQYF. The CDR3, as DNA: TGTGCCAGCAGACCGAGACAGGGTGTTACCTCCTACGAGCAGTACTTC.